This TCR beta chain was captured by sequencing in a study of blood T cells in healthy people across ages. A J-beta primer mix and a sample-barcoded 5' primer were used in a second PCR of roughly 6 to 11 cycles. From the 5' RACE reads, TCRdb called clonotypes with MiXCR, one entry per CDR3 protein. The top ten hold 29% of the sample, which has about 320,000 distinct CDR3 sequences, about 25% seen once. The material sequenced was blood. The clonotype originates from a woman between 65 and 79 years old in good health.

In DNA form, the CDR3 reads TGCGCCAGCAGCCAAGACATTAGGGGCGAGCAGTTCTTC. This gives the protein CASSQDIRGEQFF. The chain has TRBV4-3 and TRBJ2-5, with D perhaps matching TRBD1 (5 bases). The tail of the sequence fits TRBJ2-1 better, so the J call may be wrong. The CDR3 has 13 amino acids. Looked up from germline, CDR1 is LGHNA and CDR2 is YSLEER.